This T cell receptor (beta chain) appears in the sequencing data of a study of blood T cell repertoires in COVID-19. At the level of the study: Spain, Italy and the United States supplied samples that represented acute and convalescent COVID-19. PBMCs, B-cell-depleted T cells, or T cells were the source of the cDNA or gDNA that made up the material.

V lost 6 bases and J 7 bases, leaving 15 bases between the germline ends. Germline-derived CDR1 and CDR2 are MNHEY and SVGAGI. The CDR3 runs 13 residues. The age range of participants was about 18 to 90 years, with residence in approximately 25 US areas. Researchers sorted participants into cohorts using their self-reported clinical history. Sequenced by immunoSEQ multiplex PCR; TCRdb stores in-frame clones only, minus some. Among fewer than 500,000 clones listed, roughly 87% were seen once. The rearrangement joins TRBV6-5 to TRBJ1-1; a possible D gene is TRBD1 (5 bases). This TCR came from a woman aged 18 to 35 with acute COVID-19. What was sequenced was PBMCs or T cells enriched from blood (not recorded which). The CDR3 region has the DNA TGTGCCAGCAGACGCCTAATCGACAGTGAAGCTTTCTTT. This codes for CASRRLIDSEAFF.